This passage covers 13 T cell receptor beta chains from one sample sequenced in a study of CD8+ T cells in alopecia areata. Treatment given: oral pan-JAK inhibitor, 5-10 mg twice daily. cDNA reverse transcribed from extracted RNA served as the sequencing template. Data came from immunoSEQ multiplex PCR; TCRdb stores just in-frame clones and leaves some out. The repertoire holds about 160,000 clones, with around 60% as singletons. This specimen was CD4+ T cells sorted from blood, taken at week 24, from a patient treated with tofacitinib. Receptors originate from a human donor with alopecia areata.

Turning to this clone: Other DNA sequences within the sample encode an identical CDR3. This chain joins TRBV18 and TRBJ2-5, with D unclear. The V gene lost 3 bases and the J gene lost 5 bases, with 7 bases spanning the gap. This CDR3 is 12 amino acids long. The germline gives CDR1 KGHSH, CDR2 LQKENI. CDR3 sequence (DNA): TGTGCCAGCTCACCCGCCCGGGAGACCCAGTACTTC. Its translation: CASSPARETQYF.

In its sample, this clone was seen many times. The chain links TRBV7-6 to TRBJ2-6; D ambiguous. The CDR3 sequence is 14 residues long. Trimming removed 5 bases at V and 0 bases at J, with 5 bases between. CDR1 is SGHVS, CDR2 FNYEAQ, per germline. CDR3 nucleotides: TGTGCCAGCAGCCCCCCCTCTGGGGCCAACGTCCTGACTTTC. It codes for CASSPPSGANVLTF.

This clone was counted a single time. This chain joins TRBV15 and TRBJ2-1; 8 bases match TRBD1. This CDR3 is built from 14 residues. CDR1 and CDR2 (germline): LNHNV, YYDKDF (reference sequence). The V segment lost 0 bases and the J segment 7 bases; nucleotides outside the gene matches: 2. CDR3 coding DNA: TGTGCCACCAGCAGAGACAGGGGGCGGAATGAGCAGTTCTTC. Translated, it gives CATSRDRGRNEQFF.

The V call is TRBV30, the J call TRBJ2-7, with a tentative D call TRBD1 (5 bases). There are 13 residues in the CDR3. Per the germline V gene, CDR1 is GTSNPN and CDR2 is SVGIG (reference sequence). Trimming shortened V by 3 bases and J by 3 bases, and 12 bases separated the two germline ends. The CDR3 loop is CAWRFQGNYEQYF. The CDR3, as DNA: TGTGCCTGGAGGTTTCAGGGAAACTACGAGCAGTACTTC.

The chain couples TRBV5-1 to TRBJ2-3; D is perhaps TRBD1 (6 bases). V lost 7 bases to trimming and J lost 1 base, with 22 bases between them. The CDR3 contains 17 residues. In germline, CDR1 is SGHRS, CDR2 YFSETQ. The CDR3 protein is CASGGGLTAGGTDTQYF. The DNA for the CDR3 is TGCGCCAGCGGGGGCGGTTTAACGGCAGGCGGCACAGATACGCAGTATTTT.

This clone was seen more than once but under ten times. The gene calls are TRBV25-1 and TRBJ1-5; D call uncertain. The CDR3 has 12 amino acids. Trimming left V 3 bases short and J 12 bases short, with 12 bases between. Germline CDR1 and CDR2: MGHDK and SYGVNS. The CDR3 coding sequence is TGTGCCAGCAGTGATCTGGCACAAAACCAGCATTTT. Protein sequence: CASSDLAQNQHF. The entire variable domain, with the rest obtained from reference TRBV25-1 and TRBJ1-5, is as follows: EADIYQTPRYLVIGTGKKITLECSQTMGHDKMYWYQQDPGMELHLIHYSYGVNSTEKGDLSSESTVSRIRTEHFPLTLESARPSHTSQYLCASSDLAQNQHFGDGTRLSIL.

The chain couples TRBV13 to TRBJ2-7; D is unresolved. The V and J ends lost 5 bases and 3 bases respectively, with 14 bases between them. The CDR3 has 14 residues. Germline values: CDR1 PRHDT, CDR2 FYEKMQ (reference sequence). The CDR3 spells CASSPRARSYEQYF. The CDR3 DNA is TGTGCCAGCAGCCCCCGGGCGAGAAGCTACGAGCAGTACTTC. Full variable domain (missing parts from reference TRBV13 and TRBJ2-7): AAGVIQSPRHLIKEKRETATLKCYPIPRHDTVYWYQQGPGQDPQFLISFYEKMQSDKGSIPDRFSAQQFSDYHSELNMSSLELGDSALYFCASSPRARSYEQYFGPGTRLTVT.

This clone was counted once. In DNA, the CDR3 is TGTGCCAGCAGTGAACAAACACAAAACACTGAGCAGTTCTTC. Amino acid sequence: CASSEQTQNTEQFF. The rearrangement links TRBV25-1 to TRBJ2-1, with D uncertain. The V end lost 2 bases, the J end lost 9 bases, and 14 bases lay between the germline ends. The CDR3 has 14 residues. Germline values: CDR1 MGHDK, CDR2 SYGVNS. Full variable domain (remainder filled in from reference TRBV25-1 and TRBJ2-1): EADIYQTPRYLVIGTGKKITLECSQTMGHDKMYWYQQDPGMELHLIHYSYGVNSTEKGDLSSESTVSRIRTEHFPLTLESARPSHTSQYLCASSEQTQNTEQFFGPGTRLTVL.

This clone was counted only a few times. The chain is built from TRBV7-3 and TRBJ2-2; D is unclear. Germline CDR1 is SGHTA and CDR2 is FQGTGA. The CDR3 has 12 residues. V was clipped by 4 bases and J by 5 bases, with 5 bases between them. The CDR3 sequence: CASSSDTGELFF. The CDR3 DNA sequence: TGTGCCAGCAGCTCCGATACCGGGGAGCTGTTTTTT.

The chain combines TRBV6-5 with TRBJ2-7; TRBD1 matches 9 bases. In germline, CDR1 is MNHEY, CDR2 SVGAGI. After removal of 4 bases from V and 4 bases from J, the junction contained 11 bases not matched to a gene. This CDR3 comprises 16 residues. The CDR3, as DNA: TGTGCCAGCAGTTCACTTCCCGGGACAGGGCCTTACGAGCAGTACTTC. This translates into CASSSLPGTGPYEQYF.

This sequence joins TRBV29-1 and TRBJ1-1; unclear D gene. V was shortened by 5 bases and J by 0 bases, with 10 bases between the two germline ends. The CDR3 runs to 13 residues. From germline, CDR1 is SQVTM and CDR2 ANQGSEA. The CDR3 coding sequence is TGCAGCGTTCACGGGCGGTTGAACACTGAAGCTTTCTTT. This gives the protein CSVHGRLNTEAFF.

This clone was seen only once. This rearrangement joins TRBV29-1 to TRBJ1-5; D is undetermined. This CDR3 has 12 amino acids. Between the trimmed V and J ends, which lost 6 bases and 0 bases, there was a span of 6 bases. The germline gives CDR1 SQVTM, CDR2 ANQGSEA. CDR3 DNA sequence: TGCAGCGTCAAGAATAGCAATCAGCCCCAGCATTTT. Translating it yields CSVKNSNQPQHF.

J is TRBJ1-5 and V is TRBV19, with 8 bases identical to TRBD1. The CDR3 extends over 14 amino acids. V lost 5 bases and J lost 6; bases outside the gene matches: 6. The germline V gene encodes CDR1 LNHDA and CDR2 SQIVND (reference sequence). The CDR3 here is CASSVRGRIQPQHF. DNA for the CDR3: TGTGCCAGTAGTGTCAGGGGGCGGATTCAGCCCCAGCATTTT.